This TCR beta chain emerged from a study of T cell repertoires in cytomegalovirus infection (dated by TCRdb to about 2019). General notes on the study: Alongside well-studied HLA-B-restricted epitopes, the peptide stimulations were aimed at recently identified HLA-C-restricted CMV epitopes, whose presentation resists viral immunomodulation. Donor HLA type was relevant to the analysis, as public TCR beta signatures indicated carriage of CMV infection together with the matching HLA type.

Clipping removes 8 bases from V and 0 bases from J, with 10 as the unmatched junction base count. Taken from cysteine to phenylalanine, the CDR3 has 18 residues. The retained sequence is limited to the CDR3, 54 bases, with the frame set at the first base. According to the germline V gene, CDR1 reads SGHTA and CDR2 reads FQGNSA. What the work shows at the level of the full study, not this receptor alone: The ex vivo response was dominated by HLA-C-restricted CMV-specific TCR beta clonotypes, which also provided the single most frequent clonotype in two of eight donors. In both this cohort and an independent cohort of some 370 donors, the cumulative frequency of public TCR beta family members distinguished carriers of CMV infection plus the relevant HLA type.

TCRdb names Illumina HiSeq 1500 as the instrument used. Clones were called with MiXCR by TCRdb after fastp trimmed the public reads at Q25, and only in-frame beta chains were retained. Rows merge per CDR3 protein into single entries with the most common DNA and genes. This sample lists roughly 110,000 distinct CDR3 sequences; roughly 30% were detected once. Around 41% of the sample is held by the ten biggest clonotypes. Sample treatment or condition, as interpreted from the label and publication: in vitro stimulation with specific CMV peptide epitopes to enrich CMV-specific T cells. The table lists this clonotype with many counts. Its antigen remains undetermined. Nothing much larger sits one base from this clone, and base qualities are not available.

Rearrangement joined TRBV7-2 to TRBJ2-1; 13 central nucleotides agree with TRBD2. The sequencing here drew on CD8+ T cells from cultured PBMCs, taken from culture after CMV antigen stimulation. The origin of this receptor is a human donor in good health (CMV status not recorded). Some clones in this sample may be carry-over from other donors' samples. The encoded CDR3 is CASRGTSGGAGSYNEQFF. The DNA sequence follows: TGTGCCAGCCGAGGTACTAGCGGGGGGGCGGGCTCCTACAATGAGCAGTTCTTC.